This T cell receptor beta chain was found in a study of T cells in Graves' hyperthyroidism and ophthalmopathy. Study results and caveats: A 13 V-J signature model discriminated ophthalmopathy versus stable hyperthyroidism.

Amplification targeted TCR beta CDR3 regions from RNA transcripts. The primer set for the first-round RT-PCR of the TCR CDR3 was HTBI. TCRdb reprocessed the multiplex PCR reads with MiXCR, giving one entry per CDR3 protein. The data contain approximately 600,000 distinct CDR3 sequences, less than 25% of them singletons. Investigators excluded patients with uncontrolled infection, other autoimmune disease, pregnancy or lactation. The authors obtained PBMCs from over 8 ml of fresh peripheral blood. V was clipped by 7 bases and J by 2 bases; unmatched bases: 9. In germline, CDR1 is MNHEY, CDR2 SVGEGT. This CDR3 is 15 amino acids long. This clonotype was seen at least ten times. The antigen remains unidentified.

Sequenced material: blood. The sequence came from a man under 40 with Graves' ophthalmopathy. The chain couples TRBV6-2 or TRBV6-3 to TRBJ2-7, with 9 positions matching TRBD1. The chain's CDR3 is CASKKGTGPTYEQYF. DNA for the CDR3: TGTGCCAGCAAAAAAGGGACAGGGCCAACCTACGAGCAGTACTTC.